The 23 T cell receptor beta chains below were found in one sample sequenced in a study of OX40 agonist ivuxolimab in advanced cancers. Sequencing used immunoSEQ multiplex PCR; TCRdb keeps in-frame clones, though not all of them. The sample has over 55,000 clones; 65% to 90% are singletons. This sample comprised CD4+ or CD8+ T cells sorted from blood, obtained in a trial of the OX40 agonist ivuxolimab. Receptors were obtained from an adult with an advanced solid tumor such as melanoma, head and neck, liver or kidney cancer.

This chain links TRBV4-1 with TRBJ1-2, with TRBD1 identical over 9 bases. Per the germline V gene, CDR1 is MGHRA and CDR2 is YSYEKL. Trimming at V came to 2 bases and at J to 3 bases, leaving 4 bases not matched to a gene. The CDR3 spans 15 residues. CDR3 bases: TGCGCCAGCAGCCAACCCGGACAGGGGTACTATGGCTACACCTTC. Amino acid sequence: CASSQPGQGYYGYTF.

The chain carries TRBV7-2 and TRBJ1-6; tentatively, D is TRBD1 (6 bases). Germline lookup yields CDR1 SGHTA and CDR2 FQGNSA. V lost 1 base, J lost 9 bases, and 10 bases lay in between. This CDR3 is 14 amino acids long. CDR3 nucleotide sequence: TGTGCCAGCAGCTTAGGGGGGCAGGTTTCACCCCTCCACTTT. Its protein is CASSLGGQVSPLHF.

The gene calls are TRBV4-1 and TRBJ2-7; D gene unclear. CDR3 length: 15 residues. V was clipped by 4 bases and J by 3 bases, with 16 bases between them. CDR1 MGHRA and CDR2 YSYEKL come from the germline V gene. CDR3 sequence: CASSLIDGTYYEQYF. The CDR3 region has the DNA TGCGCCAGCAGCCTCATCGATGGTACCTACTACGAGCAGTACTTC.

The rearrangement joins TRBV6-4 to TRBJ1-3; weak D call: TRBD1 (5 bases). CDR3 length: 16 residues. The germline V and J ends were trimmed by 7 bases and 0 bases, with 16 bases remaining between them. Per germline, CDR1 MRHNA and CDR2 SNTAGT. CDR3 protein: CASTAGRISSGNTIYF. The CDR3 DNA reads as TGTGCCAGCACAGCGGGACGGATAAGCTCTGGAAACACCATATATTTT.

The V gene is TRBV7-2, the J gene TRBJ2-7; no reliable D call. Trimming shortened V by 2 bases and J by 5 bases, and 16 bases separated the two germline ends. In germline, CDR1 is SGHTA, CDR2 FQGNSA. The CDR3 covers 15 residues. The CDR3 sequence is CASSLYGAGSNEQYF. As DNA, the CDR3 is TGTGCCAGCAGCTTATATGGTGCCGGTTCCAACGAGCAGTACTTC.

This sequence joins TRBV27 and TRBJ2-6, with TRBD1 as a possible D gene (5 bases). This CDR3 is 20 amino acids long. V was pared by 5 bases and J by 0 bases, with 23 bases between. Per germline, CDR1 MNHEY and CDR2 SMNVEV (reference sequence). The CDR3 bases are TGTGCCAGCAGTCCGATAAGGGGCAGGGCCTCCAGCTCTGGGGCCAACGTCCTGACTTTC. Translating gives CASSPIRGRASSSGANVLTF.

As for this clone: The same CDR3 arises from other DNA sequences in this sample as well. The chain joins TRBV11-2 to TRBJ2-3; D perhaps matches TRBD2 (6 bases). V was shortened by 0 bases and J by 3 bases, with 7 bases between the two germline ends. The V gene's germline CDR1 is SGHAT and CDR2 FQNNGV. The CDR3 covers 14 residues. In DNA, the CDR3 is TGTGCCAGCAGCTTAGATCGGGGGACAGATACGCAGTATTTT. Its protein is CASSLDRGTDTQYF.

The rearrangement links TRBV9 to TRBJ2-5; maybe TRBD2 (5 bases). V was shortened by 0 bases and J by 2 bases, with 5 bases between the two germline ends. The germline V gene encodes CDR1 SGDLS and CDR2 YYNGEE. The CDR3 runs to 13 residues. The CDR3 coding sequence is TGTGCCAGCAGCGTAGCGGGGCAAGAGACCCAGTACTTC. Protein sequence: CASSVAGQETQYF.

The chain employs TRBV15 and TRBJ1-2; 10 positions match TRBD1. Losses at the gene ends were 1 base for V and 7 bases for J; bases not matched to a gene: 6. The CDR3 runs to 15 residues. Germline-derived CDR1 and CDR2 are LNHNV and YYDKDF (reference sequence). CDR3 sequence: CATSRVRQGAAGYTF. CDR3 bases: TGTGCCACCAGCAGAGTAAGACAGGGGGCGGCTGGCTACACCTTC. The variable domain in full, completed from reference TRBV15 and TRBJ1-2, reads DAMVIQNPRYQVTQFGKPVTLSCSQTLNHNVMYWYQQKSSQAPKLLFHYYDKDFNNEADTPDNFQSRRPNTSFCFLDIRSPGLGDTAMYLCATSRVRQGAAGYTFGSGTRLTVV.

For this clone: In the same sample, other DNA sequences code for this CDR3. The chain recombines TRBV5-4 with TRBJ2-3; D unclear. V was shortened by 1 base and J by 0 bases, with 0 bases between the two germline ends. The CDR3 is 12 residues long. Germline CDR1 reads SGHNT; CDR2 reads YYREEE (reference sequence). The DNA for the CDR3 is TGTGCCAGCAGCTTGAGCACAGATACGCAGTATTTT. This sequence encodes CASSLSTDTQYF. The variable domain in full, completed from reference TRBV5-4 and TRBJ2-3, reads ETGVTQSPTHLIKTRGQQVTLRCSSQSGHNTVSWYQQALGQGPQFIFQYYREEENGRGNFPPRFSGLQFPNYSSELNVNALELDDSALYLCASSLSTDTQYFGPGTRLTVL.

Concerning this clone itself: One end of the junction fails to match germline, which may point to a read error. The CDR3 DNA reads TGTGCCACCAGTTATTCGGTGCTTCAGTACTTC. Its protein is CATSYSVLQYF. The V gene is TRBV6-6, the J gene TRBJ2-4; D unclear. The CDR3 totals 11 residues. CDR1 and CDR2 (germline): MNHNY, SVGAGI (reference sequence).

The chain links TRBV11-2 to TRBJ2-2, with 9 positions matching TRBD1. The V gene's germline CDR1 is SGHAT and CDR2 FQNNGV. V dropped 2 bases and J dropped 3; count of bases not matched to a gene: 1. The CDR3 consists of 15 residues. The CDR3 here is CASSLWTGDTGELFF. The CDR3 bases are TGTGCCAGCAGCTTATGGACAGGGGACACCGGGGAGCTGTTTTTT.

V is TRBV19 and J is TRBJ2-3; unclear D gene. The CDR3 is 15 residues long. CDR1 LNHDA and CDR2 SQIVND come from the germline V gene (reference sequence). V was pared by 5 bases and J by 2 bases, with 14 bases between. The CDR3 loop reads CASSQDRGFTDTQYF. CDR3 sequence (DNA): TGTGCCAGTAGTCAAGACCGAGGTTTCACAGATACGCAGTATTTT.

Comment on this clone: Other DNA sequences in this sample translate to the same CDR3. This sequence joins TRBV29-1 and TRBJ2-3, with TRBD2 matching 9 bases. Germline-derived CDR1 and CDR2 are SQVTM and ANQGSEA. V dropped 3 bases and J dropped 12; count of bases not matched to a gene: 7. CDR3 length equals 12 residues. As DNA, the CDR3 is TGCAGCGTTGACCTGACTAGCGGAGCCCAGTATTTT. This encodes CSVDLTSGAQYF.

This sequence joins TRBV5-5 and TRBJ2-7; D is unresolved. The germline V and J ends were trimmed by 0 bases and 0 bases, with 4 bases remaining between them. This CDR3 spans 13 amino acids. CDR1 SGHKS and CDR2 YYEKEE come from the germline V gene (reference sequence). The CDR3 region is CASSLAGSYEQYF. CDR3 in DNA: TGTGCCAGCAGCTTGGCTGGCTCCTACGAGCAGTACTTC.

J is TRBJ1-6 and V is TRBV7-2; maybe TRBD1 (6 bases). The CDR3 spans 16 residues. V lost 0 bases and J lost 5, with 11 bases in between. Looked up from germline, CDR1 is SGHTA and CDR2 is FQGNSA. CDR3 bases: TGTGCCAGCAGCTTAGCCTCGACAGGAAATAATTCACCCCTCCACTTT. Translated: CASSLASTGNNSPLHF.

V usage is TRBV2 and J usage is TRBJ1-4, with a weak D call TRBD1 (6 bases). Trimming removed 6 bases from V and 4 bases from J, with 15 bases in between. CDR3 length: 15 amino acids. Germline V gene data show CDR1 as SNHLY and CDR2 as FYNNEI. As DNA, the CDR3 is TGTGCCAGCAGGTTACCGGGACAAAGTAATGAAAAACTGTTTTTT. Residues: CASRLPGQSNEKLFF.

This rearrangement joins TRBV29-1 to TRBJ2-1; D gene unclear. The germline V gene has CDR1 SQVTM and CDR2 ANQGSEA. The CDR3 totals 14 residues. V was pared by 0 bases and J by 2 bases, with 8 bases between. The CDR3 here is CSVEETPTYNEQFF. In DNA form, the CDR3 reads TGCAGCGTTGAAGAGACTCCCACCTACAATGAGCAGTTCTTC.

The rearrangement uses TRBV28 and TRBJ2-3; maybe TRBD1 (6 bases). Trimming cost V 4 bases and J 5 bases, with 10 bases left between them. The CDR3 runs 13 residues. In germline, CDR1 is MDHEN, CDR2 SYDVKM. The CDR3 nucleotides read TGTGCCAGCAGTTCAGGGGTCTTAGATACGCAGTATTTT. Translation gives CASSSGVLDTQYF.

The rearrangement links TRBV18 to TRBJ2-7; D uncertain. This CDR3 is 14 amino acids long. V was trimmed by 0 bases and J by 5 bases, leaving 11 bases between them. Germline CDR1 reads KGHSH; CDR2 reads LQKENI. Here the CDR3 reads CASSPPTEINEQYF. The CDR3 DNA reads as TGTGCCAGCTCACCACCCACAGAGATAAACGAGCAGTACTTC.

The chain couples TRBV19 to TRBJ2-2; 7 positions agree with TRBD1. Germline V gives CDR1 LNHDA, CDR2 SQIVND (reference sequence). V lost 10 bases and J lost 0; bases outside the gene matches: 11. There are 16 residues in the CDR3. The CDR3 region has the DNA TGTGCCACCCACAGAGGGGACAGAGCGAACACCGGGGAGCTGTTTTTT. Amino acid sequence: CATHRGDRANTGELFF.

This clone was picked up one time. The CDR3 nucleotides read TGTGCCAGCAGTAGGGGACTCATCGGTAGTAGCAATCAGCCCCAGCATTTT. The encoded protein is CASSRGLIGSSNQPQHF. The gene calls are TRBV28 and TRBJ1-5; TRBD1 is a possible D gene (5 bases). V lost 5 bases, J lost 0 bases, and 17 bases lay in between. The CDR3 loop spans 17 amino acids. Germline CDR1 MDHEN, CDR2 SYDVKM.

This chain joins TRBV11-2 and TRBJ2-7, with 8 bases lining up with TRBD1. V lost 1 base and J lost 3; bases outside the gene matches: 5. This CDR3 region has 15 residues. Germline V lookup: CDR1 SGHAT, CDR2 FQNNGV. The CDR3 region has the DNA TGTGCCAGCAGCTTAGGAGGGGACAGGCGCTACGAGCAGTACTTC. This codes for CASSLGGDRRYEQYF.